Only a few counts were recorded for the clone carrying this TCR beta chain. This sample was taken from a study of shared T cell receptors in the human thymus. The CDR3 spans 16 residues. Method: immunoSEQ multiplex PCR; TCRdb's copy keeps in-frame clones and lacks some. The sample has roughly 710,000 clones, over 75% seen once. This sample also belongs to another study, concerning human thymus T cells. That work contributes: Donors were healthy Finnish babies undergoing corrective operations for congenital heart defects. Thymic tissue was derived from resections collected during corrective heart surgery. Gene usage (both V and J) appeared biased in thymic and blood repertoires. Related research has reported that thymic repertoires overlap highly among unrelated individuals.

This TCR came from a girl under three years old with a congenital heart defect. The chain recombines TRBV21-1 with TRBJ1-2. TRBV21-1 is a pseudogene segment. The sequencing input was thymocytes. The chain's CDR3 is CASSKVGSGECYGYTF. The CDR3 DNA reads TGTGCCAGCAGCAAAGTTGGGTCGGGGGAATGCTATGGCTACACCTTC.